The 14 T cell receptor beta chains below were found in one sample sequenced in a study of long-term antiretroviral therapy in people with HIV. Assay version v3.0 of immunoSEQ was used, and it was run at survey level. The protocol was immunoSEQ multiplex PCR, while the TCRdb copy is restricted to in-frame clones and leaves out a portion. Of under 9,000 clones in the sample, around 85% were seen once. The specimen was unsorted PBMCs, collected around 2.7 years before starting antiretroviral therapy. These receptor sequences come from a middle-aged man with HIV.

The genes are TRBV10-2 and TRBJ1-3; TRBD1 matches 7 bases. Germline V gives CDR1 WSHSY, CDR2 SAAADI. V dropped 6 bases and J dropped 0; count of bases not matched to a gene: 5. This CDR3 contains 15 residues. This CDR3 reads CASRGTANSGNTIYF. The CDR3 coding sequence is TGCGCCAGCAGGGGGACAGCCAACTCTGGAAACACCATATATTTT.

The chain couples TRBV30 to TRBJ1-5, with TRBD1 matching over 8 bases. Germline CDR1 GTSNPN, CDR2 SVGIG (reference sequence). CDR3 size: 14 residues. The junction had 6 bases not matched to a gene; V was cut back by 2 bases and J by 6 bases. The CDR3 region is CAWSPGQGSQPQHF. CDR3 bases: TGTGCCTGGAGTCCTGGACAGGGAAGTCAGCCCCAGCATTTT.

For the CDR3, the DNA is TGTGCCAGCAGCTTAGGTGGGACTCTCACAGATACGCAGTATTTT. Translated: CASSLGGTLTDTQYF. The chain couples TRBV7-2 to TRBJ2-3; a possible D gene is TRBD2 (6 bases). The CDR3 is 15 residues long. The V gene lost 1 base and the J gene lost 2 bases, with 10 bases spanning the gap. CDR1 and CDR2 from the germline V gene are SGHTA and FQGNSA.

The V and J genes are TRBV11-2 and TRBJ2-7, with D tentatively TRBD2 (5 bases). The V gene lost 6 bases and the J gene lost 2 bases, with 17 bases spanning the gap. CDR1 and CDR2 from the germline V gene are SGHAT and FQNNGV. CDR3 length: 15 residues. The CDR3 DNA is TGTGCCAGCAGTCAAAACCGGGGTCCTACCTACGAGCAGTACTTC. This encodes CASSQNRGPTYEQYF.

The V gene is TRBV19, the J gene TRBJ2-1, with TRBD1 matching 7 bases. V lost 11 bases, J lost 0 bases, and 7 bases stayed unmatched. This CDR3 spans 14 amino acids. CDR1 LNHDA and CDR2 SQIVND come from the germline V gene (reference sequence). The CDR3 here is CAVRGKSSYNEQFF. CDR3 DNA sequence: TGTGCCGTCAGGGGGAAGAGCTCCTACAATGAGCAGTTCTTC.

The chain joins TRBV5-5 to TRBJ2-7; perhaps TRBD2 as D (5 bases). The CDR3 is 14 residues long. CDR1 is SGHKS and CDR2 is YYEKEE in the germline V gene (reference sequence). V was cut by 6 bases and J by 2 bases, with 15 bases left in between. Here the CDR3 DNA reads TGTGCCAGCACCGTGAGGGCAGGCCCCTACGAGCAGTACTTC. Translated, it gives CASTVRAGPYEQYF.

In this sample, this clone turned up a few times. The chain joins TRBV5-5 to TRBJ1-5, with D maybe TRBD1 (6 bases). Germline-derived CDR1 and CDR2 are SGHKS and YYEKEE (reference sequence). The CDR3 covers 15 residues. Between the trimmed V and J ends, which lost 0 bases and 1 base, there was a span of 8 bases. CDR3 in amino acids: CASSLDRVSNQPQHF. The CDR3 bases are TGTGCCAGCAGCTTGGACAGGGTGAGCAATCAGCCCCAGCATTTT.

The chain employs TRBV6-5 and TRBJ1-1; 8 bases map to TRBD1. Trimming removed 4 bases from V and 11 bases from J; junction bases left unmatched: 6. In germline, CDR1 is MNHEY, CDR2 SVGAGI. The CDR3 is made up of 12 amino acids. Written as DNA, the CDR3 is TGTGCCAGCAGTTTCCGGACAGGGAGGGCTTTCTTT. Translation: CASSFRTGRAFF.

This chain's CDR3 is CAVAVSSYNSPLHF. The CDR3 region has the DNA TGTGCCGTGGCGGTGAGCTCCTATAATTCACCCCTCCACTTT. This chain links TRBV30 with TRBJ1-6; D gene uncertain. The germline V and J ends were trimmed by 8 bases and 0 bases, with 11 bases remaining between them. In germline, CDR1 is GTSNPN, CDR2 SVGIG (reference sequence). This CDR3 region has 14 residues.

The chain couples TRBV5-4 to TRBJ2-3; no definite D call. The V gene's germline CDR1 is SGHNT and CDR2 YYREEE (reference sequence). This CDR3 region has 15 residues. V gave up 1 base and J gave up 0 bases, with 9 bases separating them. The DNA of the CDR3 is TGTGCCAGCAGCTTGAGGTCCCTTAGCACAGATACGCAGTATTTT. Amino acid sequence: CASSLRSLSTDTQYF.

DNA of the CDR3: TGCAGTGCCAGCGGAGCGACCCAGTACTTC. Protein: CSASGATQYF. The J gene is TRBJ2-5, the V gene TRBV20-1, with D possibly TRBD2 on 5 matching bases. Trimming stripped 6 bases from V and 7 bases from J, with 9 bases between. This CDR3 is 10 amino acids long. The germline V gene has CDR1 DFQATT and CDR2 SNEGSKA (reference sequence).

The rearrangement links TRBV27 to TRBJ2-7; D remains unclear. This CDR3 is 14 amino acids long. CDR1 and CDR2 (germline): MNHEY, SMNVEV (reference sequence). Trimming took off 6 bases at V and 0 bases at J, with 12 bases between the two ends. The CDR3 reads CASRLHQSSYEQYF. CDR3 bases: TGTGCCAGCAGACTTCACCAGAGCTCCTACGAGCAGTACTTC.

This clone was observed a few times. The CDR3 DNA is TGTGCCAGCAGCGTAGAACTAGCGGATACGCAGTATTTT. Its translation: CASSVELADTQYF. V is TRBV9 and J is TRBJ2-3, with 7 bases matching TRBD2. Germline trimming cut 0 bases from V and 6 bases from J; bases unmatched to any gene: 1. CDR3 length equals 13 residues. Looked up from germline, CDR1 is SGDLS and CDR2 is YYNGEE. Combining the CDR3 with reference TRBV9 and TRBJ2-3 gives the whole variable domain DSGVTQTPKHLITATGQRVTLRCSPRSGDLSVYWYQQSLDQGLQFLIQYYNGEERAKGNILERFSAQQFPDLHSELNLSSLELGDSALYFCASSVELADTQYFGPGTRLTVL.

This clone was counted a single time. The rearrangement links TRBV6-6 to TRBJ2-7; a weak D match, TRBD2 (6 bases). V was trimmed by 8 bases and J by 7 bases, leaving 12 bases between them. The CDR3 sequence is 11 residues long. Germline V gives CDR1 MNHNY, CDR2 SVGAGI (reference sequence). CDR3 region: CASRDSWEQYF. CDR3 in DNA: TGTGCCAGCCGGGACTCGTGGGAGCAGTACTTC.